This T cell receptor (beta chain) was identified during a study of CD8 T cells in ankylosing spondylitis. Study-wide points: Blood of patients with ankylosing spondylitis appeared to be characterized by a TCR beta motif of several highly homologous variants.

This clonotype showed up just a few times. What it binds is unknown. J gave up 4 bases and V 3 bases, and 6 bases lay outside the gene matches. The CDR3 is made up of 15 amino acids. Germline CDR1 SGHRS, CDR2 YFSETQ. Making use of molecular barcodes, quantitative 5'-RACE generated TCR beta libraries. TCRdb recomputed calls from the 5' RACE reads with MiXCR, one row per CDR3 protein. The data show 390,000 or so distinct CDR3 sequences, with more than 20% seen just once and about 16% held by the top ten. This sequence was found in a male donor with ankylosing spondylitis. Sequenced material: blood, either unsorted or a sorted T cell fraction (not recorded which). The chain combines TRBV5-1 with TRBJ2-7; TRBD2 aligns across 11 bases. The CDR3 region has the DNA TGCGCCAGCAGCTCGACCACTAGCGGGAGTTACGAGCAGTACTTC. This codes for CASSSTTSGSYEQYF.